Each of the 26 T cell receptor beta chains below was sequenced from the same sample in a study of human T cells and chemical hapten exposure. TCRdb analysed the RACE reads with MiXCR anew, one entry per CDR3 protein. The sample holds 95,000 to 150,000 distinct CDR3 sequences; about 10% are singletons and the top ten take under 2.5%. The time point denotes: patch test 3, about 24 weeks after DPC sensitization. Treatment noted: therapeutic diphenylcyclopropenone sensitization with weekly scalp DPC. The source material was whole blood, sampled in connection with sensitization to the hapten diphenylcyclopropenone (DPC). These receptors all come from a woman aged 45-65 years with alopecia areata. Some clones in this sample may be carry-over from other donors' samples.

This clonotype was observed many times. The V gene is TRBV12-3 or TRBV12-4, the J gene TRBJ2-2; 12 bases align to TRBD2. The CDR3 extends over 15 amino acids. After removal of 5 bases from V and 7 bases from J, the junction contained 5 bases not matched to a gene. CDR3 residues: CASSVTSGRLGELFF. The CDR3 DNA reads as TGTGCCAGCAGTGTGACTAGCGGGAGACTCGGGGAGCTGTTTTTT.

Many counts were recorded for this clonotype. The chain carries TRBV27 and TRBJ2-1, with unresolved D. Trimming stripped 3 bases from V and 4 bases from J, with 13 bases between. The CDR3 loop spans 15 amino acids. Germline V gene sequence: CDR1 MNHEY, CDR2 SMNVEV (reference sequence). This CDR3 reads CASSFDSSLYNEQFF. DNA for the CDR3: TGTGCCAGCAGTTTTGACTCGTCGTTATACAATGAGCAGTTCTTC.

There are a few counts of this clonotype. The V call is TRBV7-9, the J call TRBJ2-3; D gene ambiguous. The CDR3 spans 14 residues. Looked up from germline, CDR1 is SEHNR and CDR2 is FQNEAQ (reference sequence). Trimming removed 2 bases from V and 1 base from J, with 7 bases in between. The CDR3 protein is CASSLYSGTDTQYF. The CDR3 coding sequence is TGTGCCAGCAGCTTATACTCGGGCACAGATACGCAGTATTTT.

This chain connects TRBV6-5 to TRBJ2-4; weak D call: TRBD1 (6 bases). This CDR3 region has 16 residues. Trimming stripped 2 bases from V and 7 bases from J, with 18 bases between. The germline gives CDR1 MNHEY, CDR2 SVGAGI. CDR3 residues: CASSYPKQGWINIQYF. The DNA for the CDR3 is TGTGCCAGCAGTTACCCTAAACAGGGATGGATTAACATTCAGTACTTC.

This clonotype turned up a few times. The chain combines TRBV13 with TRBJ1-1; no reliable D call. The V end was cut by 2 bases, the J end by 1 base, with 11 bases between. CDR3 length equals 15 residues. Germline CDR1 is PRHDT and CDR2 is FYEKMQ (reference sequence). The CDR3: CASSLKMGRNTEAFF. The CDR3 region has the DNA TGTGCCAGCAGCTTAAAGATGGGCAGGAACACTGAAGCTTTCTTT.

The rearrangement joins TRBV20-1 to TRBJ2-3, with D uncertain. Germline CDR1 DFQATT, CDR2 SNEGSKA (reference sequence). V lost 0 bases and J 10 bases, leaving 8 bases between the germline ends. This CDR3 has 11 amino acids. The CDR3 sequence: CSARDPPAQYF. CDR3 in DNA: TGCAGTGCTAGAGATCCTCCGGCGCAGTATTTT.

The CDR3: CSVGGATGEGYNQPQHF. The CDR3 bases are TGCAGCGTTGGAGGGGCTACAGGGGAGGGATACAATCAGCCCCAGCATTTT. The rearrangement uses TRBV29-1 and TRBJ1-5, with 7 bases matching TRBD1. V shed 4 bases, J shed 3 bases, and the junction held 15 bases outside the gene matches. Germline CDR1 is SQVTM and CDR2 is ANQGSEA. CDR3 length: 17 amino acids.

CDR3 amino acids: CASSPGGGLAGTDTQYF. The CDR3 nucleotides are TGTGCCAGCAGCCCTGGCGGAGGCCTAGCGGGCACAGATACGCAGTATTTT. V and J are TRBV5-6 and TRBJ2-3; TRBD2 agrees at 7 bases. This CDR3 is 17 amino acids long. The V segment lost 4 bases and the J segment 1 base; nucleotides outside the gene matches: 12. The V gene's germline CDR1 is SGHDT and CDR2 YYEEEE.

The chain carries TRBV6-5 and TRBJ1-2; weak D call: TRBD1 (5 bases). Germline-derived CDR1 and CDR2 are MNHEY and SVGAGI. CDR3 length equals 15 residues. Trimming took off 4 bases at V and 4 bases at J, with 16 bases between the two ends. The CDR3 bases are TGTGCCAGCAGTTCTGTGGGGGGGTTGGGCTATGGCTACACCTTC. Translated, it gives CASSSVGGLGYGYTF.

This clonotype was recorded a few times. V is TRBV7-9 and J is TRBJ1-1; no firm D call. CDR1 and CDR2 from the germline V gene are SEHNR and FQNEAQ (reference sequence). CDR3 length: 13 amino acids. The germline V and J ends were trimmed by 4 bases and 6 bases, with 12 bases remaining between them. CDR3 nucleotides: TGTGCCAGCAGCTCCCTCCTGAGCGCTGAAGCTTTCTTT. This gives the protein CASSSLLSAEAFF.

This clonotype has at least ten counts. The chain employs TRBV27 and TRBJ2-7; D call uncertain. This CDR3 region has 13 residues. Deletions cut 0 bases from V and 4 bases from J, with 7 bases between. Germline V CDR1 and CDR2: MNHEY, SMNVEV (reference sequence). CDR3 residues: CASSLSVPYEQYF. The CDR3 region has the DNA TGTGCCAGCAGTTTATCGGTCCCGTACGAGCAGTACTTC.

This clonotype was seen more than once but under ten times. The chain is built from TRBV6-5 and TRBJ1-5; 8 bases line up with TRBD1. V lost 6 bases to trimming and J lost 3 bases; unmatched junction nucleotides: 7. CDR3 length: 15 residues. The germline V gene encodes CDR1 MNHEY and CDR2 SVGAGI. CDR3 region: CASSDGQGPNQPQHF. In nucleotides, the CDR3 is TGTGCCAGCAGCGACGGACAGGGCCCCAATCAGCCCCAGCATTTT.

This clonotype was observed a handful of times. The chain joins TRBV14 to TRBJ2-1, with D uncertain. Looked up from germline, CDR1 is SGHDN and CDR2 is FVKESK. The CDR3 spans 17 residues. Trimming pared 3 bases from V and 6 bases from J, leaving 21 bases between. The CDR3 nucleotides read TGTGCCAGCAGCCACCCATCGGCCCCAGCCTTCGGCAATGAGCAGTTCTTC. Its translation: CASSHPSAPAFGNEQFF.

This clonotype was recorded many times. The V call is TRBV12-3 or TRBV12-4, the J call TRBJ2-1, with TRBD1 matching over 10 bases. Trimming removed 4 bases from V and 7 bases from J; junction bases left unmatched: 7. This CDR3 region has 15 residues. This CDR3 is CASSYWDRGSNEQFF. In DNA form, the CDR3 reads TGTGCCAGCAGTTACTGGGACAGGGGATCGAATGAGCAGTTCTTC.

The chain joins TRBV7-9 to TRBJ1-4; D is ambiguous. Between the trimmed V and J ends, which lost 2 bases and 2 bases, there was a span of 12 bases. The CDR3 totals 16 residues. Per germline, CDR1 SEHNR and CDR2 FQNEAQ (reference sequence). DNA of the CDR3: TGTGCCAGCAGCTTATCTATGGGAAGGACTAATGAAAAACTGTTTTTT. It codes for CASSLSMGRTNEKLFF. The full variable domain, in which reference TRBV7-9 and TRBJ1-4 provide the parts outside the CDR3, is DTGVSQNPRHKITKRGQNVTFRCDPISEHNRLYWYRQTLGQGPEFLTYFQNEAQLEKSRLLSDRFSAERPKGSFSTLEIQRTEQGDSAMYLCASSLSMGRTNEKLFFGSGTQLSVL.

The chain combines TRBV6-2 or TRBV6-3 with TRBJ2-7; D call uncertain. The CDR3 is 14 amino acids. V gave up 2 bases and J gave up 1 base, with 9 bases separating them. Germline V lookup: CDR1 MNHEY, CDR2 SVGEGT. CDR3 in amino acids: CASSYGSESYEQYF. DNA for the CDR3: TGTGCCAGCAGTTACGGGTCAGAGTCCTACGAGCAGTACTTC.

The chain joins TRBV7-2 to TRBJ1-3; TRBD1 aligns across 7 bases. After removal of 5 bases from V and 0 bases from J, the junction contained 7 bases not matched to a gene. CDR1 SGHTA and CDR2 FQGNSA come from the germline V gene. The CDR3 has 16 residues. The CDR3 sequence is CASSPRQGSSGNTIYF. The CDR3 bases are TGTGCCAGCAGCCCGCGACAGGGTAGCTCTGGAAACACCATATATTTT.

Comment on this clonotype: A much more abundant neighbour one base away suggests this may be a read error. V is TRBV6-2 or TRBV6-3 and J is TRBJ2-7; 7 bases map to TRBD1. The CDR3 is 11 residues long. The V gene's germline CDR1 is MNHEY and CDR2 SVGEGT. The DNA for the CDR3 is TGTGCCAGCAAGAGGGGGCGCGAGCAGTGCTTC. Its translation: CASKRGREQCF.

The V gene is TRBV3-1, the J gene TRBJ1-5; 9 bases map to TRBD1. The V and J ends lost 4 bases and 3 bases, in that order; junction bases with no gene match: 4. The CDR3 contains 15 residues. The germline gives CDR1 LGHDT, CDR2 YNNKEL (reference sequence). CDR3 bases: TGTGCCAGCAGCCCACAGGGGGCGGTCAATCAGCCCCAGCATTTT. Residues: CASSPQGAVNQPQHF.

This clonotype was seen a few times. The chain employs TRBV20-1 and TRBJ1-6, with TRBD1 matching 7 bases. Germline V gene data show CDR1 as DFQATT and CDR2 as SNEGSKA (reference sequence). Unmatched junction bases numbered 10, after V lost 0 bases and J lost 8 bases. The CDR3 contains 16 residues. The CDR3 DNA reads TGCAGTGCTAGAGATCCCATACAGGGGAATGATTCACCCCTCCACTTT. As protein: CSARDPIQGNDSPLHF.

At least ten counts were recorded for this clonotype. The chain combines TRBV13 with TRBJ2-7; a weak D match, TRBD2 (6 bases). Trimming stripped 1 base from V and 5 bases from J, with 15 bases between. Per the germline V gene, CDR1 is PRHDT and CDR2 is FYEKMQ (reference sequence). This CDR3 contains 15 residues. This CDR3 is CASSLERRGWNEQYF. CDR3 coding DNA: TGTGCCAGCAGCTTAGAGCGGAGGGGATGGAACGAGCAGTACTTC. Using reference TRBV13 and TRBJ2-7 for the parts outside the CDR3, the full variable domain is AAGVIQSPRHLIKEKRETATLKCYPIPRHDTVYWYQQGPGQDPQFLISFYEKMQSDKGSIPDRFSAQQFSDYHSELNMSSLELGDSALYFCASSLERRGWNEQYFGPGTRLTVT.

This clonotype was seen more than once but under ten times. This chain links TRBV20-1 with TRBJ2-3; no clear D. V dropped 0 bases and J dropped 0 bases, with 4 bases sitting between them. Germline-derived CDR1 and CDR2 are DFQATT and SNEGSKA (reference sequence). The CDR3 length is 13 residues. CDR3: CSAREASTDTQYF. DNA of the CDR3: TGCAGTGCTAGAGAGGCTAGCACAGATACGCAGTATTTT.

This clonotype was counted a few times. V is TRBV6-5 and J is TRBJ1-2; D is unclear. Germline V gene lookup returns CDR1 MNHEY and CDR2 SVGAGI. V shed 6 bases and J shed 7 bases, with 12 bases lying between them. CDR3 length: 12 residues. CDR3 nucleotides: TGTGCCAGCAGCTCCATTTCCAGTGGCTACACCTTC. It encodes CASSSISSGYTF.

The chain combines TRBV20-1 with TRBJ2-5; 10 positions agree with TRBD2. CDR1 and CDR2 (germline): DFQATT, SNEGSKA (reference sequence). The CDR3 runs to 17 residues. V was pared by 5 bases and J by 4 bases, with 16 bases of the junction left unmatched. The CDR3 coding sequence is TGCAGTGCTCCTCGGGCTAGCGGGGGCCGGGTGCTAGAGACCCAGTACTTC. Protein product: CSAPRASGGRVLETQYF.

This chain connects TRBV14 to TRBJ1-1; D call uncertain. V lost 1 base to trimming and J lost 7 bases, with 10 bases between them. This CDR3 contains 13 residues. Per germline, CDR1 SGHDN and CDR2 FVKESK. CDR3 region: CASSQGDTLEAFF. In DNA, the CDR3 is TGTGCCAGCAGCCAAGGGGATACACTTGAAGCTTTCTTT.

The sample holds a few counts of this clonotype. The DNA for the CDR3 is TGTGCCAGCCCCCTAGCGGGAGGGCCATACGAGCAGTACTTC. The encoded protein is CASPLAGGPYEQYF. The J gene is TRBJ2-7, the V gene TRBV14; 12 bases match TRBD2. After removal of 8 bases from V and 4 bases from J, the junction contained 6 bases not matched to a gene. The CDR3 contains 14 residues. The germline V gene encodes CDR1 SGHDN and CDR2 FVKESK.